This T cell receptor beta chain was recovered during a study of T cells after yellow fever vaccination. Germline loops: CDR1 MNHEY, CDR2 SVGEGT. J lost 0 bases, V lost 10 bases, and 6 bases had no gene match. This CDR3 has 15 residues. TCRdb recomputed calls from the 5' RACE reads with MiXCR, one row per CDR3 protein. The data show 450,000 to 650,000 distinct CDR3 sequences, about 13% seen once. The specimen comprised PBMCs, sampled on the day of the yellow fever booster vaccination. The receptor was derived from a man younger than 45 who received the YFV17D yellow fever vaccine. The V gene is TRBV6-2 or TRBV6-3, the J gene TRBJ2-7, with TRBD2 identical over 13 bases. The CDR3 is CATKRTSGSSYEQYF. The CDR3 DNA is TGTGCCACCAAACGGACTAGCGGGAGCTCCTACGAGCAGTACTTC.